This passage covers 8 T cell receptor beta chains from one sample sequenced in a study of T cell clonality in common variable immunodeficiency. Profiled with immunoSEQ multiplex PCR; TCRdb holds only in-frame clones, not every one. The specimen has 15,000 to 25,000 clones, none found just once. The study's findings and limits: In common variable immunodeficiency, TCR beta chains reportedly carried fewer deletions and N-nucleotide insertions.

The antigens for these receptors are not known. Sequencing was performed on peripheral blood mononuclear cells. These receptors were obtained from a human donor with common variable immunodeficiency.

To note about this clone: The CDR3 extends 3 residues past the end of the read, so its final part is completed from the germline J gene. The chain carries TRBV7-2 and TRBJ2-7; D remains unclear. The V gene lost 2 bases and the J gene lost 1 base, with 3 bases spanning the gap. Germline assignment: CDR1 SGHTA and CDR2 FQGNSA. This CDR3 contains 12 residues. Incomplete CDR3 DNA: TGTGCCAGCAGCTTATCATCCTACGAG. Translation gives CASSLSSYE. The whole CDR3 region reads CASSLSSYEQYF.

Turning to this clone: The read is 3 residues too short to cover the CDR3 end, so that end is filled in from the germline J gene. V usage is TRBV19 and J usage is TRBJ1-5, with D possibly being TRBD1 (5 bases). CDR3 length: 14 amino acids. Trimming removed 3 bases from V and 6 bases from J, with 12 bases in between. Germline CDR1 reads LNHDA; CDR2 reads SQIVND (reference sequence). The CDR3 spells CASSISQGTQPQHF. The CDR3 bases that were read are TGTGCCAGTAGTATTTCGCAGGGAACTCAGCCC.

Details on this clone: The sequenced fragment ends 3 residues before the CDR3 boundary, so the rest is inferred from the germline J gene. The chain employs TRBV7-8 and TRBJ2-3, with 12 positions matching TRBD2. The ends lost 6 bases at V and 2 bases at J; junction bases unmatched: 12. This CDR3 contains 18 residues. The V gene's germline CDR1 is SGHVS and CDR2 FQNEAQ. The CDR3 reads CASRSSWTSGATTDTQYF. Incomplete CDR3 DNA: TGTGCCAGCAGGTCATCTTGGACTAGCGGGGCTACCACAGATACG.

Comments on this clone: Sequencing ends 3 residues short of the CDR3 end; the germline J gene provides the rest. This chain uses TRBV7-9 with TRBJ2-3; possibly TRBD1 for D (5 bases). The CDR3 runs to 15 residues. CDR1 is SEHNR and CDR2 is FQNEAQ in the germline V gene (reference sequence). Trimming took off 5 bases at V and 6 bases at J, with 18 bases between the two ends. This CDR3 is CASSTDRGHSDTQYF. CDR3 DNA, as far as it was read: TGTGCCAGCAGCACTGATAGGGGTCATTCTGATACG.

This clone is labeled medium-sized (0.01 to 0.1%). The sequenced fragment ends 3 residues before the CDR3 boundary, so the rest is inferred from the germline J gene. The chain links TRBV20-1 to TRBJ1-1; TRBD1 aligns across 10 bases. Germline CDR1 reads DFQATT; CDR2 reads SNEGSKA (reference sequence). J lost 3 bases, V lost 2 bases, and 12 bases had no gene match. The CDR3 extends over 17 amino acids. The CDR3 bases that were read are TGCAGTGCTAGAAAGCGATCGACAGGGGGCAGGGACACTGAA. Translating it yields CSARKRSTGGRDTE. The entire CDR3 is CSARKRSTGGRDTEAFF.

A remark on this clone: The read is 3 residues too short to cover the CDR3 end, so that end is filled in from the germline J gene. This chain links TRBV7-9 with TRBJ1-1, with a tentative D call TRBD1 (5 bases). Germline CDR1 SEHNR, CDR2 FQNEAQ (reference sequence). V was shortened by 5 bases and J by 1 base, with 8 bases between the two germline ends. CDR3 size: 13 residues. The CDR3 protein is CASSGRANTEAFF. The DNA read from the CDR3 is TGTGCCAGCAGCGGCAGGGCGAACACTGAA. Full variable domain (rest looked up from reference TRBV7-9 and TRBJ1-1): DTGVSQNPRHKITKRGQNVTFRCDPISEHNRLYWYRQTLGQGPEFLTYFQNEAQLEKSRLLSDRFSAERPKGSFSTLEIQRTEQGDSAMYLCASSGRANTEAFFGQGTRLTVV.

This clone has just a few counts. Coverage ceases 3 residues before the CDR3 finishes, and the germline J gene fills in the end. The V gene is TRBV5-1, the J gene TRBJ2-7; 14 nucleotides line up with TRBD2. This CDR3 has 16 residues. V dropped 2 bases and J dropped 4; count of bases not matched to a gene: 5. CDR1 and CDR2 from the germline V gene are SGHRS and YFSETQ. Incomplete CDR3 DNA: TGCGCCAGCAGCTTACTCGGGACTAGCGGGAGTTACGAG. It codes for CASSLLGTSGSYE. The whole CDR3 is CASSLLGTSGSYEQYF.

This clone was observed a few times. The DNA ends 3 residues before the CDR3 does, and the rest of the CDR3 is filled in from the germline J gene. The V gene is TRBV18, the J gene TRBJ2-3, with 8 bases aligning to TRBD2. Trimming cost V 1 base and J 1 base; bases outside gene matches: 1. The CDR3 sequence is 15 residues long. Germline V gene lookup returns CDR1 KGHSH and CDR2 LQKENI. The CDR3 region is CASSPLGGGTDTQYF. The CDR3 DNA, read in part, is TGTGCCAGCTCACCACTCGGGGGGGGCACAGATACG.